The rows below give T cell receptor beta chains drawn from one sample of a study of early T cells in non-severe SARS-CoV-2 infection. One entry per CDR3 protein results from TCRdb running MiXCR on the 5' RACE reads. This table has under 75,000 distinct CDR3 sequences, 13% appearing once. Sequencing input: whole blood. These receptors all stem from an adult who was a healthcare worker with PCR-confirmed SARS-CoV-2 infection or an uninfected control (not recorded which). Both conserved end residues are part of each CDR3. The D gene is left open where the match is weak. Not all rows give a size; the values are once, few, many and, for expanded clones, a class.

TRBJ1-1 | TRBV12-3/TRBV12-4 | NA | 13 | few | CASSRKKNTEAFF | TGTGCCAGCAGTCGGAAGAAGAACACTGAAGCTTTCTTT
TRBJ2-1 | TRBV9 | NA | 17 | NA | CASSVDPRLRSYNEQFF | TGTGCCAGCAGCGTAGATCCCCGACTGAGATCCTACAATGAGCAGTTCTTC
TRBJ2-1 | TRBV28 | NA | 13 | few | CASSLGGHGEQFF | TGTGCCAGCAGTTTAGGCGGCCACGGGGAGCAGTTCTTC
TRBJ2-7 | TRBV18 | NA | 17 | few | CASSPRAARTPMGEQYF | TGTGCCAGCTCACCACGGGCAGCCCGGACCCCCATGGGCGAGCAGTACTTC
TRBJ1-1 | TRBV18 | TRBD1 | 15 | many | CASSPGQELNTEAFF | TGTGCCAGCTCGCCCGGACAGGAGTTGAACACTGAAGCTTTCTTT
TRBJ2-3 | TRBV19 | TRBD2 | 16 | few | CASRTSGTTSTDTQYF | TGTGCCAGTAGAACTAGCGGGACCACTAGCACAGATACGCAGTATTTT
TRBJ2-7 | TRBV29-1 | NA | 11 | NA | CSVLEAYEQYF | TGCAGCGTTCTTGAGGCCTACGAGCAGTACTTC
TRBJ1-1 | TRBV5-6 | NA | 13 | NA | CASSLEGTTEAFF | TGTGCCAGCAGCTTGGAAGGGACCACTGAAGCTTTCTTT
TRBJ2-5 | TRBV7-9 | TRBD1 | 13 | NA | CASRRTGEETQYF | TGTGCCAGCAGGAGGACAGGCGAAGAGACCCAGTACTTC
TRBJ2-5 | TRBV7-2 | NA | 12 | NA | CASSPSGETQYF | TGTGCCAGCAGCCCGTCGGGAGAGACCCAGTACTTC
TRBJ2-1 | TRBV6-2/TRBV6-3 | TRBD2 | 18 | few | CASSYPRLAVSSYNEQFF | TGTGCCAGCAGTTACCCCCGACTAGCGGTTAGCTCCTACAATGAGCAGTTCTTC
TRBJ2-1 | TRBV29-1 | NA | 11 | few | CSGSHMDEQFF | TGCAGCGGTTCCCACATGGATGAGCAGTTCTTC
TRBJ2-2 | TRBV6-7 | TRBD2 | 20 | NA | CASTEALAGGKGSTAGELFF | TGTGCCAGCACCGAAGCACTAGCGGGAGGGAAGGGGTCCACCGCCGGGGAGCTGTTTTTT
TRBJ2-3 | TRBV5-1 | TRBD1 | 15 | NA | CASSPRDRGTDTQYF | TGCGCCAGCAGCCCGAGGGACAGGGGAACAGATACGCAGTATTTT
TRBJ2-2 | TRBV4-2 | TRBD2 | 17 | NA | CASSQVPLADDTGELFF | TGTGCCAGCAGCCAAGTTCCCCTAGCGGACGACACCGGGGAGCTGTTTTTT
TRBJ1-3 | TRBV5-5 | NA | 17 | few | CASSLMAPRTIGNTIYF | TGTGCCAGCAGCTTGATGGCTCCGAGGACAATCGGAAACACCATATATTTT
TRBJ2-1 | TRBV20-1 | NA | 14 | NA | CSARGGPSIPGQFF | TGCAGTGCTAGAGGGGGCCCCTCAATTCCGGGGCAGTTCTTC
TRBJ2-1 | TRBV7-6 | NA | 14 | NA | CASSLYSTPNEQFF | TGTGCCAGCAGCTTATATTCCACGCCCAATGAGCAGTTCTTC
TRBJ2-7 | TRBV4-3 | NA | 12 | many | CASSQDFGEQYF | TGCGCCAGCAGCCAAGATTTCGGCGAGCAGTACTTC
TRBJ2-1 | TRBV29-1 | TRBD1 | 15 | NA | CSAGQGRNWYNEQFF | TGCAGCGCAGGACAGGGAAGGAATTGGTACAATGAGCAGTTCTTC
TRBJ1-1 | TRBV29-1 | NA | 12 | few | CSVGRVNTEAFF | TGCAGCGTGGGACGGGTGAACACTGAAGCTTTCTTT
TRBJ2-7 | TRBV28 | NA | 13 | NA | CASTGQLSYEQYF | TGTGCCAGCACCGGACAGCTCTCCTACGAGCAGTACTTC
TRBJ2-7 | TRBV14 | NA | 15 | few | CASSPRGGGPYEQYF | TGTGCCAGCAGCCCCAGAGGTGGGGGACCCTACGAGCAGTACTTC
TRBJ2-2 | TRBV24-1 | TRBD1 | 15 | many | CATSDPRGRGGELFF | TGTGCCACCAGCGACCCGAGGGGGCGAGGCGGGGAGCTGTTTTTT
TRBJ1-2 | TRBV3-1 | NA | 16 | few | CASSHLRPGGSYGYTF | TGTGCCAGCAGCCATCTCAGGCCCGGGGGAAGCTATGGCTACACCTTC
TRBJ2-5 | TRBV14 | NA | 15 | few | CASSQWGGTQETQYF | TGTGCCAGCAGCCAGTGGGGCGGGACACAAGAGACCCAGTACTTC
TRBJ2-2 | TRBV7-2 | TRBD2 | 18 | NA | CASSPSWSGRPMTGELFF | TGTGCCAGCAGCCCCTCCTGGAGCGGGAGGCCTATGACCGGGGAGCTGTTTTTT
TRBJ2-7 | TRBV28 | NA | 14 | few | CASSLASGVEEQYF | TGTGCCAGCAGTTTAGCCTCGGGAGTAGAGGAGCAGTACTTC
TRBJ2-2 | TRBV29-1 | TRBD2 | 15 | NA | CSVASGRASTGELFF | TGCAGCGTTGCCAGCGGGAGGGCCAGCACCGGGGAGCTGTTTTTT
TRBJ2-7 | TRBV28 | TRBD2 | 18 | NA | CASSLESSGAASSYEQYF | TGTGCCAGCAGTTTGGAGTCTAGCGGGGCCGCAAGCTCCTACGAGCAGTACTTC
TRBJ2-1 | TRBV5-8 | NA | 15 | NA | CASSPALGPYNQQFF | TGTGCCAGCAGCCCCGCGCTGGGCCCCTACAATCAGCAGTTCTTC
TRBJ2-2 | TRBV9 | NA | 13 | few | CASSFRGNGELFF | TGTGCCAGCAGCTTCCGAGGGAACGGGGAGCTGTTTTTT
TRBJ2-5 | TRBV14 | NA | 13 | few | CASSYVRKGTQYF | TGTGCCAGCAGCTACGTCCGGAAGGGGACCCAGTACTTC
TRBJ2-2 | TRBV25-1 | NA | 14 | few | CASSSRGNTGELFF | TGTGCCAGCAGTAGCAGGGGAAACACCGGGGAGCTGTTTTTT
TRBJ2-1 | TRBV29-1 | NA | 15 | NA | CSVKKRLTTDNEQFF | TGCAGCGTAAAAAAGAGACTCACCACAGACAATGAGCAGTTCTTC
TRBJ2-1 | TRBV27 | NA | 14 | NA | CASSSTGALFEQFF | TGTGCCAGCAGTTCAACCGGGGCACTATTTGAGCAGTTCTTC
TRBJ1-5 | TRBV7-6 | NA | 13 | medium-sized | CASSRGRGQPQHF | TGTGCCAGCAGTCGCGGCCGGGGGCAGCCCCAGCATTTT
TRBJ2-1 | TRBV20-1 | TRBD2 | 15 | many | CSASNVGRATGEQFF | TGCAGTGCTAGCAACGTGGGGAGGGCCACCGGTGAGCAGTTCTTC
TRBJ2-1 | TRBV3-1 | NA | 15 | few | CASSQTGSSYNEQFF | TGTGCCAGCAGCCAAACCGGGAGCTCCTACAATGAGCAGTTCTTC
TRBJ1-6 | TRBV30 | NA | 12 | NA | CAWSAGNSPLHF | TGTGCCTGGAGTGCAGGGAATTCACCCCTCCACTTT
TRBJ2-7 | TRBV5-5 | NA | 17 | few | CASSLAEILSRSYEQYF | TGTGCCAGCAGCTTGGCCGAAATTCTATCGAGATCCTACGAGCAGTACTTC
TRBJ2-7 | TRBV5-1 | NA | 15 | few | CASSLAPDPTVQQYF | TGCGCCAGCAGCTTGGCGCCAGACCCTACTGTACAGCAGTACTTC
TRBJ2-2 | TRBV7-6 | NA | 15 | NA | CASSLAGRNTGELFF | TGTGCCAGCAGCTTAGCAGGGAGGAACACCGGGGAGCTGTTTTTT
TRBJ2-2 | TRBV14 | NA | 14 | many | CASSQASNTGELFF | TGTGCCAGCAGCCAAGCTTCGAACACCGGGGAGCTGTTTTTT
TRBJ2-1 | TRBV6-1 | NA | 17 | few | CASSEASFAGWGNEQFF | TGTGCCAGCAGTGAAGCGTCTTTTGCGGGATGGGGCAATGAGCAGTTCTTC
TRBJ2-7 | TRBV29-1 | NA | 13 | few | CSVWEGHRHEQYF | TGCAGCGTTTGGGAGGGACATCGGCACGAGCAGTACTTC
TRBJ2-7 | TRBV7-2 | TRBD1 | 15 | NA | CASSPSGTAAYEQYF | TGTGCCAGCAGCCCATCTGGGACAGCTGCCTACGAGCAGTACTTC
TRBJ2-3 | TRBV6-1 | TRBD2 | 20 | NA | CASSEVRLAGGPWITDTQYF | TGTGCCAGCAGTGAAGTTCGACTAGCGGGAGGGCCATGGATCACAGATACGCAGTATTTT
TRBJ2-2 | TRBV12-3/TRBV12-4 | TRBD2 | 16 | many | CASSRRLAGNTGELFF | TGTGCCAGCAGCCGAAGACTAGCGGGGAACACCGGGGAGCTGTTTTTT
TRBJ2-7 | TRBV7-2 | NA | 14 | NA | CASSRPGGAYEQYF | TGTGCCAGCAGCCGTCCGGGCGGAGCCTACGAGCAGTACTTC
TRBJ2-1 | TRBV7-2 | NA | 12 | NA | CASSLGANEQFF | TGTGCCAGCAGCTTAGGAGCCAATGAGCAGTTCTTC
TRBJ2-2 | TRBV4-1 | NA | 18 | many | CASSQEVSGPTNTGELFF | TGCGCCAGCAGCCAAGAAGTGAGCGGACCTACGAACACCGGGGAGCTGTTTTTT